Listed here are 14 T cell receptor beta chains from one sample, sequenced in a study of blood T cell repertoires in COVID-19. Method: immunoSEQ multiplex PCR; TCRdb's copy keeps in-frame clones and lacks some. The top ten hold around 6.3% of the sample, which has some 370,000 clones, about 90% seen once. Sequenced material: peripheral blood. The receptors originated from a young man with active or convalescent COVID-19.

Written as DNA, the CDR3 is TGTGCCAGCAGCCAACGCGGGGGATACACGAATACGCAGTATTTT. Residues: CASSQRGGYTNTQYF. V usage is TRBV3-1 (or the pseudogene TRBV3-2) and J usage is TRBJ2-3, with TRBD2 matching 7 bases. Germline V gene lookup returns CDR1 LGHDT and CDR2 YNNKEL (reference sequence). Trimming removed 2 bases from V and 7 bases from J; junction bases left unmatched: 9. The CDR3 covers 15 residues.

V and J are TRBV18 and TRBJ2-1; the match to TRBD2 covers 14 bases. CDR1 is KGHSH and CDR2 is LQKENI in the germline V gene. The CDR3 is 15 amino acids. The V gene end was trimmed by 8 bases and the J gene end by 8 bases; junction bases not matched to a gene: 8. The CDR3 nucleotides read TGTGCCAGCACCATGACTAGCGGGGGGGGCGATGAGCAGTTCTTC. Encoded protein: CASTMTSGGGDEQFF.

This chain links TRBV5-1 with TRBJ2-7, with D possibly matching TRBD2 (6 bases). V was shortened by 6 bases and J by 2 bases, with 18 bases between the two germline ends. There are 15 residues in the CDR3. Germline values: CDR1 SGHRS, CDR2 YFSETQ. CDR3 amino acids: CASTHGAGPTYEQYF. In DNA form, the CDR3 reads TGCGCCAGCACCCACGGGGCGGGACCCACCTACGAGCAGTACTTC.

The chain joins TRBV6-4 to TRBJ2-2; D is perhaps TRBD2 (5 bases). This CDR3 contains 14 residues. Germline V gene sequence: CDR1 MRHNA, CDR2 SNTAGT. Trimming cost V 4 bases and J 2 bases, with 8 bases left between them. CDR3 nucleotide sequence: TGTGCCAGCAGTGGCGGACTCAACACCGGGGAGCTGTTTTTT. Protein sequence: CASSGGLNTGELFF.

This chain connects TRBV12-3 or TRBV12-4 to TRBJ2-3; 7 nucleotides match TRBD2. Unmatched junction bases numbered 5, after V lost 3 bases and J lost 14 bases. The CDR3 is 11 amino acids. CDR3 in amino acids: CASSLGGFLYF. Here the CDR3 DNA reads TGTGCCAGCAGTTTGGGGGGGTTCTTGTATTTT.

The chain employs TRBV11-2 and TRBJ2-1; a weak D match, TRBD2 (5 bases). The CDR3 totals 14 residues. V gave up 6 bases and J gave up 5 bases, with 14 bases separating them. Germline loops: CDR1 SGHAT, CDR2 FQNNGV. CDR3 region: CASRWVRVDNEQFF. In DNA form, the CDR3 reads TGTGCCAGCAGATGGGTGAGGGTGGACAATGAGCAGTTCTTC. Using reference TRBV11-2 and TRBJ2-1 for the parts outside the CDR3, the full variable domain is EAGVAQSPRYKIIEKRQSVAFWCNPISGHATLYWYQQILGQGPKLLIQFQNNGVVDDSQLPKDRFSAERLKGVDSTLKIQPAKLEDSAVYLCASRWVRVDNEQFFGPGTRLTVL.

The CDR3 DNA sequence: TGTGCCAGCAGCCAAGATGTGGCGGTCCAAGAGACCCAGTACTTC. Its protein is CASSQDVAVQETQYF. This chain joins TRBV3-1 (or the pseudogene TRBV3-2) and TRBJ2-5; unclear D gene. V was cut by 0 bases and J by 1 base, with 9 bases left in between. In germline, CDR1 is LGHDT, CDR2 YNNKEL (reference sequence). The CDR3 contains 15 residues.

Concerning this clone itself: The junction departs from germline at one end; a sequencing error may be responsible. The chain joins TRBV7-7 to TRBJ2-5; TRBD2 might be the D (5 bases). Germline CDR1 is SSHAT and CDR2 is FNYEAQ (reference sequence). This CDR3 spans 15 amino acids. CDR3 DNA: TGTGCTAGCAGCTTAAACGTTCTGGGGAGAGAGACCCAGTACTTC. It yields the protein CASSLNVLGRETQYF.

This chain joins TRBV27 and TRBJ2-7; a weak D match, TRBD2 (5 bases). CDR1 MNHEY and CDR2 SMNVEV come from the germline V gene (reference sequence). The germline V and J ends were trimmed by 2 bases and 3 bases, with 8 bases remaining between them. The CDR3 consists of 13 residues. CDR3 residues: CASSLGSRYEQYF. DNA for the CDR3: TGTGCCAGCAGTTTAGGGAGTCGCTACGAGCAGTACTTC.

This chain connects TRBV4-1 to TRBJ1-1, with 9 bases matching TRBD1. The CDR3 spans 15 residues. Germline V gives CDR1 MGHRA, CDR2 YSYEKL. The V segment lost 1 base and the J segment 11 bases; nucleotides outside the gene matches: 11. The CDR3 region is CASSQVRQGGDLAFF. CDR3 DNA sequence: TGCGCCAGCAGCCAAGTGAGACAGGGGGGCGATTTGGCTTTCTTT.

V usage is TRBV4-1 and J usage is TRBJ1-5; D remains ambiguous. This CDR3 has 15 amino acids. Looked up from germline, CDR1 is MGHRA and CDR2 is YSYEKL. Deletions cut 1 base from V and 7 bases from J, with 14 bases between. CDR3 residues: CASSQVTGFSQPQHF. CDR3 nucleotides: TGCGCCAGCAGCCAAGTAACCGGGTTTAGCCAGCCCCAGCATTTT.

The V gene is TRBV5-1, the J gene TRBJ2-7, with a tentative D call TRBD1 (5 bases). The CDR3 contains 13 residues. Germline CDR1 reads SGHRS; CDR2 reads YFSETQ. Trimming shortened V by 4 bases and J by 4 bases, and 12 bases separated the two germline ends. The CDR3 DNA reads TGCGCCAGCAGCCAGAAGCAGGGTTACGAGCAGTACTTC. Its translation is CASSQKQGYEQYF. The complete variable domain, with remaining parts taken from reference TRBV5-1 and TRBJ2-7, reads KAGVTQTPRYLIKTRGQQVTLSCSPISGHRSVSWYQQTPGQGLQFLFEYFSETQRNKGNFPGRFSGRQFSNSRSEMNVSTLELGDSALYLCASSQKQGYEQYFGPGTRLTVT.

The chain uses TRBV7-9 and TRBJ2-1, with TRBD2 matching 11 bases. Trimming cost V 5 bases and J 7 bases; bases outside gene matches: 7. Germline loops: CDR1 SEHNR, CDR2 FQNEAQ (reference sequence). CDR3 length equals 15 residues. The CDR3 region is CASSKMGLAENEQFF. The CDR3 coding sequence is TGTGCCAGCAGCAAGATGGGACTAGCGGAAAATGAGCAGTTCTTC.

Here the CDR3 DNA reads TGTGCCAGTAGACCGGACAGGCGAGGGACTAACTATGGCTACACCTTC. This encodes CASRPDRRGTNYGYTF. The chain has TRBV19 and TRBJ1-2, with TRBD1 matching 7 bases. Looked up from germline, CDR1 is LNHDA and CDR2 is SQIVND (reference sequence). Trimming took 6 bases from V and 0 from J; bases not matched to a gene: 10. This CDR3 contains 16 residues.